This T cell receptor (beta chain) is from a study of T cell responses to AZD1222 COVID-19 vaccine. Findings and limits, study-wide: Spike regions recognized by vaccine-associated CD4 TCRs spanned the protein, led by 160-218 and 743-854. Rises in breadth and depth of Spike-specific TCRs came after two AZD1222 doses. Possibly, clonal diversity was underestimated; donors were largely white British and included more females. Nearly half of unique spike-specific TCRs reportedly avoided B.1.351 and B.1.1.7 mutated regions.

The data were produced by immunoSEQ multiplex PCR, yet TCRdb's version contains in-frame clones alone and is incomplete. The repertoire includes about 85,000 clones, about 86% of them detected once, and 6% to 9% sits in the top ten. Trimming took 4 bases from V and 0 from J, leaving 10 bases between them. The CDR3 sequence is 15 residues long. The germline V gene has CDR1 SGHTA and CDR2 FQGNSA. This clone appeared a single time. The antigen remains undetermined. The TCR was taken from an adult in good health. The V and J genes are TRBV7-2 and TRBJ1-3; D ambiguous. Sequencing was performed on peripheral blood, taken on day 0 of AZD1222 vaccination. The CDR3 DNA sequence: TGTGCCAGCAGCTCCCTTGTGGGCTCTGGAAACACCATATATTTT. Encoded protein: CASSSLVGSGNTIYF.